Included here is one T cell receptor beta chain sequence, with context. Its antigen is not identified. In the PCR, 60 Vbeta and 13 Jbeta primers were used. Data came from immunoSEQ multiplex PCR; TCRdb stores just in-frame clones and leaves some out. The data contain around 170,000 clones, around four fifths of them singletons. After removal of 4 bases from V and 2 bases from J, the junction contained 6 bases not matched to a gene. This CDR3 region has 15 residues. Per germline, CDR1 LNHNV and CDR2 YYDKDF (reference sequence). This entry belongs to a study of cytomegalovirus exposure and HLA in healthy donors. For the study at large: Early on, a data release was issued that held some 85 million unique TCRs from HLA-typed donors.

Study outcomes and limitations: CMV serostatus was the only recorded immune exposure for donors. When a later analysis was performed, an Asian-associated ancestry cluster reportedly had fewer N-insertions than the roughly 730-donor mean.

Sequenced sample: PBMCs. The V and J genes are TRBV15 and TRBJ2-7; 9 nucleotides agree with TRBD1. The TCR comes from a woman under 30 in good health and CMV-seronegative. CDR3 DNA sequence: TGTGCCACCAGCACACCGGGACAGGGCACCTACGAGCAGTACTTC. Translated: CATSTPGQGTYEQYF.